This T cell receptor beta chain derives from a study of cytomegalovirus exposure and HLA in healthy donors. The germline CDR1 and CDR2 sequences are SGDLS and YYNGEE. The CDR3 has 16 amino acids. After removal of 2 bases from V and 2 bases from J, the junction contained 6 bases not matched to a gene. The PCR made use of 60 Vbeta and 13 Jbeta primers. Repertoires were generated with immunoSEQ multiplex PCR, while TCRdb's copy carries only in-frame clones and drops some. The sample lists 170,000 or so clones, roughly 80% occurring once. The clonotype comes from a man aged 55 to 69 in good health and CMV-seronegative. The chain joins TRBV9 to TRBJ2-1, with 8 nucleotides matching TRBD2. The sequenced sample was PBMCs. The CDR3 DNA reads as TGTGCCAGCAGCGTGGGTAGCGGGAACGCCTACAATGAGCAGTTCTTC. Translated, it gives CASSVGSGNAYNEQFF.